The clone carrying this TCR beta chain came up many times. Being off target in a library aimed at alpha chains, this beta chain has a size of little meaning. The germline V gene has CDR1 MNHNS and CDR2 SASEGT. CDR3 size: 14 residues. Trimming left V 0 bases short and J 0 bases short, with 6 bases between. TCRdb processed the 5' RACE reads anew with MiXCR; each CDR3 protein has one entry. The sample includes around 7,000 distinct CDR3 sequences, more than 6% of them seen just once. This sample's time point: sample taken at primary tumor resection. Researchers sequenced whole RNA taken from tumor, nontumor lung or frozen PBMC without sorting. This sample is part of a study of spatial heterogeneity in lung cancer. About the study: The average count in raw reads for each unique TCR and UMI combination exceeded nine appearances.

This clonotype was obtained from a male donor with early-stage non-small cell lung cancer. This chain connects TRBV6-1 to TRBJ2-7; no firm D call. Sequenced here: PBMCs, sampled at surgery. The CDR3 is CASSEAAVSYEQYV. Written as DNA, the CDR3 is TGTGCCAGCAGTGAAGCGGCAGTCTCCTACGAGCAGTACGTC.